This T cell receptor (beta chain) was identified during a study of OX40 agonist ivuxolimab in advanced cancers. Study overall: Patients took ivuxolimab, an agonistic anti-OX40 (CD134) antibody.

Clones were sequenced by immunoSEQ multiplex PCR, and TCRdb holds only the in-frame ones, with some missing. Of 67,000 or so clones in the sample, more than 85% were seen once. Peripheral blood came from all dose cohorts at three timepoints. The CDR3 is made up of 13 amino acids. The germline gives CDR1 SEHNR, CDR2 FQNEAQ (reference sequence). V shed 11 bases and J 0 bases; nucleotides not matched to a gene: 5. This receptor was taken from an adult with an advanced solid tumor such as melanoma, head and neck, liver or kidney cancer. The material sequenced was CD4+ or CD8+ T cells sorted from blood, taken in a trial of the OX40 agonist ivuxolimab. This chain uses TRBV7-9 with TRBJ2-5; TRBD2 agrees at 8 bases. CDR3 in DNA: TGTGCCTCCCAGCGGGGGTACCAAGAGACCCAGTACTTC. Protein sequence: CASQRGYQETQYF.